What follows describes a single T cell receptor beta chain. Antigen: not known. This sample stems from a study of T cells in Graves' hyperthyroidism and ophthalmopathy. The study's findings and limits: Most thyroid clonotypes with frequency above 0.001 were detected in blood.

Researchers amplified the TCR beta CDR3 regions from RNA transcripts. When the TCR CDR3 underwent first-round RT-PCR, the HTBI primer set was used. One entry per CDR3 protein, called by TCRdb with MiXCR from the multiplex PCR reads. There are about 420,000 distinct CDR3 sequences in the sample; less than 20% occur only once, and approximately 8% lies in the top ten. Germline V CDR1 and CDR2: MNHEY, SVGAGI. The CDR3 is made up of 15 amino acids. V lost 2 bases and J 0 bases, leaving 7 bases between the germline ends. The material sequenced was blood. The receptor's source is a woman under 30 with Graves' hyperthyroidism. The V call is TRBV6-5, the J call TRBJ2-2; D might be TRBD1 (6 bases). CDR3 region: CASSYNRANTGELFF. DNA for the CDR3: TGTGCCAGCAGTTACAACAGGGCGAACACCGGGGAGCTGTTTTTT.